The 5 T cell receptor beta chains listed next were all sequenced from one sample in a study of T cells expressing NK-cell markers. Using the 5' RACE reads, TCRdb records one entry per CDR3 protein without DNA. The table lists about 460,000 distinct CDR3 sequences. The sample taken for sequencing was blood T cells: a sorted CD56 or NKG2C T cell subset, CD4+ or CD8+ T cells, or bulk PBMC T cells (not recorded which). Every receptor here comes from a woman in her fifties or sixties in good health.

The chain couples TRBV11-2 to TRBJ2-2; TCRdb reports TRBD2, a call that lacks DNA to check it against. CDR3 length: 18 amino acids. Germline assignment: CDR1 SGHAT and CDR2 FQNNGV. CDR3 sequence reads: CASSLASSGIMRTGELFF. The whole variable domain, filled in from reference TRBV11-2 and TRBJ2-2, reads EAGVAQSPRYKIIEKRQSVAFWCNPISGHATLYWYQQILGQGPKLLIQFQNNGVVDDSQLPKDRFSAERLKGVDSTLKIQPAKLEDSAVYLCASSLASSGIMRTGELFFGEGSRLTVL.

The chain employs TRBV29-1 and TRBJ1-2; the TCRdb call, TRBD1, lacks DNA for checking. This CDR3 is built from 12 residues. Germline V CDR1 and CDR2: SQVTM, ANQGSEA. CDR3 amino acids: CSATGTNYGYTF.

This chain connects TRBV12-5 to TRBJ1-1. The V gene's germline CDR1 is LGHNT and CDR2 FRNRAP. This CDR3 has 13 amino acids. The CDR3 is CASGFDWNTEAFF.

This sequence joins TRBV10-3 and TRBJ1-1; TCRdb selects TRBD1, and the lack of DNA leaves this call unchecked. The V gene's germline CDR1 is ENHRY and CDR2 SYGVKD. This CDR3 has 16 amino acids. This chain's CDR3 is CAISELGRGMNTEAFF.

The rearrangement joins TRBV12-3 or TRBV12-4 to TRBJ1-6; the TRBD1 assignment by TCRdb is unverifiable without DNA. The CDR3 loop spans 14 amino acids. The CDR3 loop reads CASSEGQGNSPLHF.